One sample yielded the 17 T cell receptor beta chains listed below, sequenced in a study of T cell changes during pregnancy in multiple sclerosis. Measured with immunoSEQ multiplex PCR; TCRdb has only the in-frame clones, and not every one. The profile shows around 71,000 clones, around nine tenths of them singletons. The sample in question was peripheral blood, obtained in the third trimester of pregnancy. These receptors were taken from a female donor with multiple sclerosis, enrolled in a pregnancy study.

The chain uses TRBV7-3 and TRBJ1-2; D not certain. V was cut by 3 bases and J by 7 bases, with 12 bases left in between. Germline assignment: CDR1 SGHTA and CDR2 FQGTGA. CDR3 size: 13 residues. CDR3 sequence: CASSLDGSRGYTF. In DNA, the CDR3 is TGTGCCAGCAGCTTGGACGGGAGCCGTGGCTACACCTTC.

V and J are TRBV6-1 and TRBJ1-2; 8 bases are a match to TRBD1. The V gene end was trimmed by 6 bases and the J gene end by 4 bases; junction bases not matched to a gene: 10. Germline CDR1 reads MNHNS; CDR2 reads SASEGT. The CDR3 runs 15 residues. CDR3 in DNA: TGTGCCAGCAGGGATGACCGGACAGGGCCCTATGGCTACACCTTC. Protein product: CASRDDRTGPYGYTF.

This clone was picked up a small number of times. V is TRBV4-3 and J is TRBJ1-1; tentative D call: TRBD1 (5 bases). This CDR3 is built from 15 residues. V was trimmed by 1 base and J by 0 bases, leaving 9 bases between them. Germline V lookup: CDR1 LGHNA, CDR2 YSLEER. The CDR3: CASSQVSGMNTEAFF. For the CDR3, the DNA is TGCGCCAGCAGCCAAGTCTCAGGGATGAACACTGAAGCTTTCTTT.

The V call is TRBV29-1, the J call TRBJ2-7; 11 bases fit TRBD1. The germline gives CDR1 SQVTM, CDR2 ANQGSEA. V lost 3 bases to trimming and J lost 3 bases; unmatched junction nucleotides: 7. The CDR3 spans 15 residues. CDR3 DNA: TGCAGCGTTGATGTTCCGGACAGGGGGCTCTACGAGCAGTACTTC. This translates into CSVDVPDRGLYEQYF.

This chain joins TRBV30 and TRBJ2-7, with D possibly being TRBD2 (5 bases). Deletions cut 3 bases from V and 2 bases from J, with 14 bases between. CDR3 length equals 14 residues. In germline, CDR1 is GTSNPN, CDR2 SVGIG (reference sequence). The CDR3 protein is CAWRSLVGTYEQYF. The CDR3 DNA reads as TGTGCCTGGAGATCACTAGTCGGCACCTACGAGCAGTACTTC.

The rearrangement uses TRBV4-1 and TRBJ1-5; perhaps TRBD1 as D (5 bases). V was cut by 0 bases and J by 4 bases, with 10 bases left in between. CDR1 and CDR2 from the germline V gene are MGHRA and YSYEKL. This CDR3 comprises 15 residues. CDR3 nucleotide sequence: TGCGCCAGCAGCCAAGAAGACAGCGGGAATCAGCCCCAGCATTTT. This encodes CASSQEDSGNQPQHF.

The chain recombines TRBV7-9 with TRBJ2-7, with unresolved D. V dropped 0 bases and J dropped 6 bases, with 9 bases sitting between them. CDR3 length equals 13 residues. Germline V lookup: CDR1 SEHNR, CDR2 FQNEAQ (reference sequence). In DNA, the CDR3 is TGTGCCAGCAGCTTAGCGTATTTATCCGAGCAGTACTTC. Amino acid sequence: CASSLAYLSEQYF.

The chain carries TRBV10-1 and TRBJ2-3; weak D call: TRBD1 (6 bases). The CDR3 is 18 amino acids. CDR1 WNHNN and CDR2 SYGVQD come from the germline V gene (reference sequence). V was cut by 0 bases and J by 0 bases, with 16 bases left in between. The CDR3: CASSESGAGDASTDTQYF. The CDR3 nucleotides are TGCGCCAGCAGTGAGTCGGGGGCGGGCGATGCTAGCACAGATACGCAGTATTTT.

V is TRBV28 and J is TRBJ1-2; 8 bases fit TRBD1. Germline CDR1 MDHEN, CDR2 SYDVKM. There are 16 residues in the CDR3. Unmatched junction bases numbered 10, after V lost 6 bases and J lost 1 base. The CDR3 loop reads CASSAIRTGINYGYTF. CDR3 in DNA: TGTGCCAGCAGCGCTATTCGGACAGGGATTAACTATGGCTACACCTTC.

The rearrangement links TRBV2 to TRBJ2-3; a weak D match, TRBD2 (6 bases). The germline V gene has CDR1 SNHLY and CDR2 FYNNEI. The CDR3 runs 13 residues. V was trimmed by 9 bases and J by 0 bases, leaving 10 bases between them. The CDR3 loop is CASARESTDTQYF. Here the CDR3 DNA reads TGTGCCAGTGCACGGGAGAGCACAGATACGCAGTATTTT.

The chain has TRBV19 and TRBJ1-2; possibly TRBD1 for D (5 bases). The CDR3 consists of 15 residues. Germline V gives CDR1 LNHDA, CDR2 SQIVND (reference sequence). V was clipped by 7 bases and J by 4 bases, with 19 bases between them. CDR3 residues: CASKVGPGGTYGYTF. Here the CDR3 DNA reads TGTGCCAGTAAAGTGGGCCCCGGGGGAACCTATGGCTACACCTTC. Together with reference TRBV19 and TRBJ1-2, the CDR3 gives the full variable domain: DGGITQSPKYLFRKEGQNVTLSCEQNLNHDAMYWYRQDPGQGLRLIYYSQIVNDFQKGDIAEGYSVSREKKESFPLTVTSAQKNPTAFYLCASKVGPGGTYGYTFGSGTRLTVV.

The rearrangement links TRBV28 to TRBJ1-2; 7 bases are shared with TRBD1. The V and J ends lost 3 bases and 8 bases, in that order; junction bases with no gene match: 12. The CDR3 totals 15 residues. Germline-derived CDR1 and CDR2 are MDHEN and SYDVKM. CDR3 bases: TGTGCCAGCAGTTTTTTACAGGGGAACTCCGGGGGCTACACCTTC. This sequence encodes CASSFLQGNSGGYTF.

This clone was seen a handful of times. The V and J genes are TRBV7-2 and TRBJ1-1, with a tentative D call TRBD1 (5 bases). Germline V gene lookup returns CDR1 SGHTA and CDR2 FQGNSA. The CDR3 is 13 amino acids. V gave up 5 bases and J gave up 3 bases, with 10 bases separating them. In DNA, the CDR3 is TGTGCCAGCAGCCCCAGGGTTGACACTGAAGCTTTCTTT. Protein: CASSPRVDTEAFF.

The rearrangement uses TRBV30 and TRBJ1-1, with D possibly being TRBD1 (5 bases). Trimming pared 2 bases from V and 8 bases from J, leaving 12 bases between. The CDR3 runs 12 residues. The germline gives CDR1 GTSNPN, CDR2 SVGIG (reference sequence). In DNA, the CDR3 is TGTGCCTGGAGTAGGGGAAAGGTGGAAGCTTTCTTT. Translation gives CAWSRGKVEAFF.

V usage is TRBV6-4 and J usage is TRBJ2-3; 7 nucleotides line up with TRBD2. Germline loops: CDR1 MRHNA, CDR2 SNTAGT. CDR3 length equals 15 residues. Trimming removed 8 bases from V and 4 bases from J; junction bases left unmatched: 12. Here the CDR3 reads CASAKAGEAADTQYF. The DNA for the CDR3 is TGTGCCAGCGCGAAGGCGGGAGAGGCAGCAGATACGCAGTATTTT.

The V and J genes are TRBV7-9 and TRBJ2-7; weak D call: TRBD2 (5 bases). From germline, CDR1 is SEHNR and CDR2 FQNEAQ (reference sequence). V lost 8 bases and J 3 bases, leaving 20 bases between the germline ends. The CDR3 spans 15 residues. CDR3 DNA: TGTGCCAGCCTCCCCTGGGATACAGAGGGCTACGAGCAGTACTTC. It encodes CASLPWDTEGYEQYF.

A few counts support this clone. The V call is TRBV19, the J call TRBJ2-1; D is possibly TRBD2 (6 bases). The CDR3 totals 14 residues. Trimming shortened V by 1 base and J by 5 bases, and 9 bases separated the two germline ends. Germline V gene lookup returns CDR1 LNHDA and CDR2 SQIVND (reference sequence). The CDR3, as DNA: TGTGCCAGTAGTATAGGGGGGGTGGACAATGAGCAGTTCTTC. It codes for CASSIGGVDNEQFF. Using reference TRBV19 and TRBJ2-1 for the parts outside the CDR3, the full variable domain is DGGITQSPKYLFRKEGQNVTLSCEQNLNHDAMYWYRQDPGQGLRLIYYSQIVNDFQKGDIAEGYSVSREKKESFPLTVTSAQKNPTAFYLCASSIGGVDNEQFFGPGTRLTVL.